This T cell receptor (beta chain) was documented in a study of metastatic and nonmetastatic thyroid tumors. As for the study in general: Comparative analysis of repertoires was undertaken across blood and tumor or nodule tissue obtained from malignant and benign thyroid patients.

Treatment of any kind had been given to no patient before thyroid surgery. CDR1 is SQVTM and CDR2 is ANQGSEA in the germline V gene. CDR3 length: 13 amino acids. As processed by the authors: A classifier for distant metastasis in papillary thyroid cancer was constructed using CDR3 differences observed across clinicopathological groups. TCRdb redid the clone calls on the PCR reads using MiXCR. The V and J calls here are based on TCRdb, not the publication. The sample holds under 75,000 clones, roughly 18% seen once. Study results and limitations: For both blood and tumor, malignant thyroid tumors reportedly showed significantly higher TCR beta diversity than benign nodules did.

In this sample, this clone turned up a few times. The antigen remains undetermined. One junction end does not reproduce the germline sequence, and a read error may be involved. Other DNA sequences within the sample encode an identical CDR3. The rearrangement links TRBV29-1 to TRBJ2-1, with D perhaps TRBD1 or TRBD2 (5 bases each). This TCR derives from a female donor with papillary thyroid cancer or a benign thyroid nodule (not recorded which). Some clones in this sample may be carry-over from other donors' samples. The sequenced material came from blood. The CDR3 is CSVGNGHHTEQFF. The CDR3 DNA follows: TGTAGCGTTGGGAACGGACACCACACTGAGCAGTTCTTC.